One sample yielded the 20 T cell receptor beta chains listed below, sequenced in a study of Ad26.COV2.S vaccination and SARS-CoV-2 variants. Treatment given: some 20 received Ad26.COV2.S at low or high dose, single or two shots; a few received placebo; per-sample allocation not given. All samples were drawn on day 63, counting from the first vaccine or placebo injection. The method was immunoSEQ multiplex PCR; TCRdb's version includes in-frame clones alone and lacks a portion of them. The sample shows about 350,000 clones, less than 90% of them seen only once. The sample consisted of peripheral blood, taken in a trial of Ad26.COV2.S vaccine versus placebo. These receptors all come from a person aged 18-65 years who received the Ad26.COV2.S COVID-19 vaccine or a placebo.

This chain uses TRBV7-2 with TRBJ2-3; 8 bases are a match to TRBD2. The CDR3 covers 15 residues. Per germline, CDR1 SGHTA and CDR2 FQGNSA. With 6 bases clipped from V and 0 bases from J, the junction kept 5 bases outside the gene matches. The CDR3 sequence: CASRSSGFSTDTQYF. CDR3 in DNA: TGTGCCAGCAGGTCTAGCGGGTTTAGCACAGATACGCAGTATTTT.

The chain is built from TRBV2 and TRBJ1-4; D is unresolved. Germline V CDR1 and CDR2: SNHLY, FYNNEI. V gave up 4 bases and J gave up 0 bases, with 9 bases separating them. The CDR3 contains 15 residues. DNA for the CDR3: TGTGCCAGCAGTGGCCGGAGAGCAACTAATGAAAAACTGTTTTTT. It is translated as CASSGRRATNEKLFF.

The rearrangement joins TRBV7-2 to TRBJ2-7; TRBD2 aligns across 9 bases. The trim removed 2 bases at V and 5 bases at J, leaving 19 bases unmatched. The germline V gene encodes CDR1 SGHTA and CDR2 FQGNSA. CDR3 length: 19 amino acids. This CDR3 is CASSLRVGASGDLGNEQYF. The CDR3 coding sequence is TGTGCCAGCAGCTTACGAGTCGGGGCTAGCGGGGACCTCGGCAACGAGCAGTACTTC.

V is TRBV7-2 and J is TRBJ2-7; perhaps TRBD2 as D (5 bases). Germline CDR1 reads SGHTA; CDR2 reads FQGNSA. Trimming took off 4 bases at V and 3 bases at J, with 7 bases between the two ends. The CDR3 is 12 amino acids. CDR3: CASSSRGYEQYF. DNA of the CDR3: TGTGCCAGCAGCTCCCGGGGCTACGAGCAGTACTTC.

The chain carries TRBV20-1 and TRBJ2-7, with D possibly matching TRBD2 (7 bases). CDR3 size: 17 residues. The germline gives CDR1 DFQATT, CDR2 SNEGSKA (reference sequence). Trimming shortened V by 3 bases and J by 0 bases, and 21 bases separated the two germline ends. CDR3 sequence (DNA): TGCAGTGCTAGTGGGACGGGGGGCGGAGGAAGCTCCTACGAGCAGTACTTC. As protein: CSASGTGGGGSSYEQYF.

The chain is built from TRBV18 and TRBJ2-1; 9 bases match TRBD2. This CDR3 has 16 residues. The V and J ends lost 6 bases and 4 bases, in that order; junction bases with no gene match: 10. Germline lookup yields CDR1 KGHSH and CDR2 LQKENI. The CDR3 protein is CASSPGAGGTYNEQFF. CDR3 bases: TGTGCCAGCTCCCCCGGAGCGGGAGGTACTTACAATGAGCAGTTCTTC.

The J gene is TRBJ1-4, the V gene TRBV30, with no clear D. CDR1 is GTSNPN and CDR2 is SVGIG in the germline V gene (reference sequence). This CDR3 contains 12 residues. The CDR3 coding sequence is TGTGCTTCCCCCACAACTAATGAAAAACTGTTTTTT. Translation gives CASPTTNEKLFF.

The chain combines TRBV27 with TRBJ2-5; unclear D gene. This CDR3 has 15 residues. V was pared by 7 bases and J by 2 bases, with 17 bases between. CDR1 and CDR2 from the germline V gene are MNHEY and SMNVEV (reference sequence). For the CDR3, the DNA is TGTGCCAGCAAAACCACCCGCGAGTATCAAGAGACCCAGTACTTC. It yields the protein CASKTTREYQETQYF.

The genes are TRBV9 and TRBJ1-2; 10 nucleotides line up with TRBD1. This CDR3 spans 16 amino acids. The germline V gene encodes CDR1 SGDLS and CDR2 YYNGEE. J was trimmed by 5 bases and V by 4 bases; bases with no gene match: 11. CDR3: CASSPGTGVDSYGYTF. The CDR3 region has the DNA TGTGCCAGCAGCCCAGGGACAGGGGTTGATTCGTATGGCTACACCTTC. The full variable domain, with the rest looked up from reference TRBV9 and TRBJ1-2, is DSGVTQTPKHLITATGQRVTLRCSPRSGDLSVYWYQQSLDQGLQFLIQYYNGEERAKGNILERFSAQQFPDLHSELNLSSLELGDSALYFCASSPGTGVDSYGYTFGSGTRLTVV.

Of note for this clone: This sample also contains other DNA sequences that code for the same CDR3. The chain employs TRBV12-3 or TRBV12-4 and TRBJ1-5; D gene unclear. The CDR3 extends over 12 amino acids. The V end was cut by 2 bases, the J end by 3 bases, with 2 bases between. The CDR3 DNA follows: TGTGCCAGCAGTTTACCCAATCAGCCCCAGCATTTT. It translates to CASSLPNQPQHF.

For the CDR3, the DNA is TGTGCCAGCAGCCGGGACAGGGCCACCCTCCACTTT. Residues: CASSRDRATLHF. The J gene is TRBJ1-6, the V gene TRBV5-8, with 9 bases fitting TRBD1. After removal of 4 bases from V and 14 bases from J, the junction contained 4 bases not matched to a gene. CDR1 SGHTS and CDR2 YDEGEE come from the germline V gene. CDR3 size: 12 residues.

The chain carries TRBV19 and TRBJ2-7; D gene uncertain. Trimming removed 5 bases at V and 5 bases at J, with 16 bases between. Germline V gives CDR1 LNHDA, CDR2 SQIVND (reference sequence). The length of the CDR3 is 14 residues. CDR3 nucleotide sequence: TGTGCCAGTAGTCGCACATTCCGGGCGAACGAGCAGTACTTC. Protein product: CASSRTFRANEQYF.

The CDR3 here is CASSSSRTGANVLTF. The CDR3, as DNA: TGTGCCAGCAGCAGCAGCAGAACTGGGGCCAACGTCCTGACTTTC. The chain employs TRBV2 and TRBJ2-6; D remains unclear. Between the trimmed V and J ends, which lost 6 bases and 2 bases, there was a span of 11 bases. Germline V gives CDR1 SNHLY, CDR2 FYNNEI. The CDR3 is made up of 15 amino acids.

The gene calls are TRBV30 and TRBJ1-5; D call uncertain. Deletions cut 0 bases from V and 4 bases from J, with 7 bases between. The CDR3 loop spans 13 amino acids. Germline lookup yields CDR1 GTSNPN and CDR2 SVGIG (reference sequence). In DNA form, the CDR3 reads TGTGCCTGGAGTGTTCGCCGAAATCAGCCCCAGCATTTT. Amino acid sequence: CAWSVRRNQPQHF.

This clone was seen just once. V is TRBV29-1 and J is TRBJ1-5, with a weak D call TRBD1 (5 bases). CDR1 is SQVTM, CDR2 ANQGSEA, per germline. V dropped 5 bases and J dropped 7 bases, with 15 bases sitting between them. This CDR3 spans 13 amino acids. CDR3 in DNA: TGCAGCGTTCGAGAGTCACAGGAACAGCCCCAGCATTTT. Protein product: CSVRESQEQPQHF.

The V gene is TRBV5-1, the J gene TRBJ2-7, with no clear D. This CDR3 is 17 amino acids long. Germline V lookup: CDR1 SGHRS, CDR2 YFSETQ. The ends were cut back, 1 base at V and 5 bases at J, with 22 bases in the middle. This CDR3 reads CASSLTIEAYVVHEQYF. In DNA form, the CDR3 reads TGCGCCAGCAGCTTGACGATTGAGGCTTACGTAGTCCACGAGCAGTACTTC.

The V and J genes are TRBV4-3 and TRBJ2-5, with D uncertain. The germline V and J ends were trimmed by 0 bases and 0 bases, with 2 bases remaining between them. The CDR3 spans 13 residues. Germline V gene data show CDR1 as LGHNA and CDR2 as YSLEER. For the CDR3, the DNA is TGCGCCAGCAGCCAAGAGTACCAAGAGACCCAGTACTTC. Translating gives CASSQEYQETQYF.

This rearrangement joins TRBV6-8 to TRBJ1-2; 9 bases fit TRBD1. The CDR3 has 15 residues. Trimming cost V 4 bases and J 8 bases; bases outside gene matches: 11. Germline CDR1 MNHGY, CDR2 SAAAGT. The CDR3 region has the DNA TGTGCCAGCAGTTCCCCAGGGACAGGGAAAGTAGGCTACACCTTC. Translated, it gives CASSSPGTGKVGYTF.

This chain joins TRBV28 and TRBJ2-7; tentatively, D is TRBD2 (7 bases). CDR3 length: 14 amino acids. The V end was cut by 11 bases, the J end by 6 bases, with 23 bases between. The germline gives CDR1 MDHEN, CDR2 SYDVKM. In nucleotides, the CDR3 is TGTGCCTCTGAGGGGGGGACGTATTTCCGCGAGCAGTACTTC. This sequence encodes CASEGGTYFREQYF.

The CDR3, as DNA: TGTGCCAGCAGTAGGACTAGCAATCAGCCCCAGCATTTT. Translated: CASSRTSNQPQHF. The chain recombines TRBV6-2 or TRBV6-3 with TRBJ1-5; D unresolved. V was trimmed by 5 bases and J by 0 bases, leaving 5 bases between them. The V gene's germline CDR1 is MNHEY and CDR2 SVGEGT. CDR3 length: 13 residues.